The 21 T cell receptor beta chains listed next were all sequenced from one sample in a study of CD8+CD57+ T cells in acquired aplastic anemia. Flow cytometry had shown expanded CD8+CD57+ cells in the patients chosen for sequencing. CDR3 and TCR beta VDJ profiling relied on a genomic DNA template. TCRdb called the reads again in MiXCR, with one record for every CDR3 protein. Seen here are 260,000 or so distinct CDR3 sequences, approximately 50% observed once, and the top ten hold 7.8%. Sequencing used sorted CD4+, CD8+, or CD8+CD57+ T cells (not recorded which) from PBMCs. The receptor source for this set is a human donor with aplastic anemia.

The V call is TRBV7-9, the J call TRBJ1-6; 8 bases agree with TRBD1. There are 16 residues in the CDR3. The junction had 12 bases not matched to a gene; V was cut back by 5 bases and J by 9 bases. Germline V lookup: CDR1 SEHNR, CDR2 FQNEAQ (reference sequence). The CDR3 loop is CASSPIWDRRGSPLHF. The CDR3 DNA follows: TGTGCCAGCAGCCCGATTTGGGACAGGAGAGGTTCACCCCTCCACTTT.

This clonotype appeared many times. This chain joins TRBV20-1 and TRBJ2-1; D is unclear. This CDR3 is 10 amino acids long. Germline CDR1 reads DFQATT; CDR2 reads SNEGSKA (reference sequence). The V gene lost 5 bases and the J gene lost 10 bases, with 9 bases spanning the gap. This CDR3 reads CSAHEEEQFF. The CDR3 DNA reads as TGCAGTGCTCATGAAGAAGAGCAGTTCTTC.

The chain recombines TRBV14 with TRBJ2-2; possible D gene TRBD2, 7 bases. Per germline, CDR1 SGHDN and CDR2 FVKESK. The V end lost 4 bases, the J end lost 0 bases, and 12 bases lay between the germline ends. CDR3 size: 16 residues. The CDR3 bases are TGTGCCAGCAGCCTAAAGGGGGGGTCGAACACCGGGGAGCTGTTTTTT. It codes for CASSLKGGSNTGELFF.

This clonotype turned up a few times. This rearrangement joins TRBV6-6 to TRBJ2-3; the D call may be TRBD1 or TRBD2 (7 bases each). The CDR3 has 15 residues. From germline, CDR1 is MNHNY and CDR2 SVGAGI (reference sequence). Trimming took off 4 bases at V and 5 bases at J, with 16 bases between the two ends. The CDR3 sequence is CASSSPGGGRDTQYF. CDR3 bases: TGTGCCAGCAGTTCCCCAGGGGGGGGCCGAGATACGCAGTATTTT.

This clonotype appeared a few times. A single base separates this from a much larger clone, so it may be a read error. The chain links TRBV20-1 to TRBJ2-7, with 9 bases fitting TRBD2. Germline V gene sequence: CDR1 DFQATT, CDR2 SNEGSKA (reference sequence). This CDR3 comprises 14 residues. The CDR3 region has the DNA TGCAGTGCTTGGATAGCGGGGGACCCCTACGGGCAGTACTTC. Protein product: CSAWIAGDPYGQYF.

V gene TRBV5-6 combines with J gene TRBJ1-3; tentative D call: TRBD1 (5 bases). The CDR3 extends over 13 amino acids. V was trimmed by 4 bases and J by 7 bases, leaving 12 bases between them. CDR1 and CDR2 from the germline V gene are SGHDT and YYEEEE. The CDR3 bases are TGTGCCAGCAGCCCGGACACGGTGAACACCATATATTTT. It is translated as CASSPDTVNTIYF.

The chain is built from TRBV10-3 and TRBJ2-7; D unresolved. CDR3 length: 11 amino acids. The V gene's germline CDR1 is ENHRY and CDR2 SYGVKD. In DNA, the CDR3 is TGTGCCAGCAGTTGCGGTTGCGAGCAGTACGTC. Protein: CASSCGCEQYV.

The chain uses TRBV9 and TRBJ2-3; D call uncertain. The CDR3 totals 16 residues. V was cut by 5 bases and J by 4 bases, with 20 bases left in between. Germline V gene data show CDR1 as SGDLS and CDR2 as YYNGEE. This CDR3 reads CASSPRWAGCADTQYF. CDR3 DNA sequence: TGTGCCAGCAGTCCAAGGTGGGCTGGTTGTGCAGATACGCAGTATTTT.

This clonotype was detected many times. V is TRBV13 and J is TRBJ2-7; no definite D call. The CDR3 extends over 13 amino acids. Germline V gene sequence: CDR1 PRHDT, CDR2 FYEKMQ (reference sequence). With 0 bases removed from V and 4 bases from J, the gap between germline ends came to 7 bases. The CDR3 DNA sequence: TGTGCCAGCAGCTTAGGCCGACCTTACGAGCAGTACTTC. It yields the protein CASSLGRPYEQYF.

This clonotype occurred many times. This chain connects TRBV6-5 to TRBJ1-4; D unresolved. Looked up from germline, CDR1 is MNHEY and CDR2 is SVGAGI. The CDR3 spans 12 residues. V lost 5 bases and J 12 bases, leaving 13 bases between the germline ends. CDR3 bases: TGTGCCAGCAGTGCCCGTCGCGGGGAACTGTTTTTT. The encoded protein is CASSARRGELFF.

The chain is built from TRBV30 and TRBJ2-3, with unresolved D. Trimming cost V 0 bases and J 0 bases, with 4 bases left between them. The CDR3 covers 13 residues. Looked up from germline, CDR1 is GTSNPN and CDR2 is SVGIG (reference sequence). CDR3 nucleotides: TGTGCCTGGAGTGTAACCAGCACAGATACGCAGTATTTT. Translated: CAWSVTSTDTQYF.

This chain connects TRBV10-1 to TRBJ2-1; 9 nucleotides match TRBD2. Germline V gene lookup returns CDR1 WNHNN and CDR2 SYGVQD (reference sequence). With 0 bases clipped from V and 9 bases from J, the junction kept 3 bases outside the gene matches. The length of the CDR3 is 14 residues. The CDR3 coding sequence is TGCGCCAGCAGTGAGTCTAGCGGGAGCTCTGAGCAGTTCTTC. Translating it yields CASSESSGSSEQFF.

This rearrangement joins TRBV20-1 to TRBJ2-7; D not certain. The V gene's germline CDR1 is DFQATT and CDR2 SNEGSKA (reference sequence). The CDR3 covers 10 residues. The ends were cut back, 6 bases at V and 2 bases at J, with 5 bases in the middle. The CDR3 DNA reads as TGCAGTGCAGGTGCCTACGAGCAGTACTTC. Its protein product is CSAGAYEQYF.

This clonotype occurred many times. The V call is TRBV4-3, the J call TRBJ1-4; TRBD1 is a possible D gene (6 bases). Trimming removed 0 bases at V and 8 bases at J, with 16 bases between. This CDR3 region has 16 residues. Germline V gene sequence: CDR1 LGHNA, CDR2 YSLEER. CDR3 amino acids: CASSQEGGTVGEKLFF. The CDR3 nucleotides read TGCGCCAGCAGCCAAGAAGGGGGGACGGTTGGGGAAAAACTGTTTTTT.

The chain uses TRBV20-1 and TRBJ2-7, with TRBD2 matching over 10 bases. Germline CDR1 and CDR2: DFQATT and SNEGSKA (reference sequence). The CDR3 length is 15 residues. V shed 6 bases, J shed 0 bases, and the junction held 8 bases outside the gene matches. CDR3 DNA: TGCAGTGCCCGGGGCTCTAGCGGGAGCTCCTACGAGCAGTACTTC. It encodes CSARGSSGSSYEQYF.

The V call is TRBV2, the J call TRBJ2-3; no firm D call. The germline gives CDR1 SNHLY, CDR2 FYNNEI. The CDR3 covers 14 residues. Between the trimmed V and J ends, which lost 4 bases and 0 bases, there was a span of 8 bases. CDR3 sequence (DNA): TGTGCCAGCAGTGCATTGCGGAGCACAGATACGCAGTATTTT. It is translated as CASSALRSTDTQYF.

As to this clonotype: A much larger clone lies one base from this, so it may be a read error. This chain uses TRBV7-9 with TRBJ1-2; D is undetermined. The V and J ends lost 1 base and 4 bases respectively, with 10 bases between them. The CDR3 loop spans 14 amino acids. CDR1 SEHNR and CDR2 FQNEAQ come from the germline V gene (reference sequence). The CDR3 nucleotides read TGTGCCAGCAGCTTAGTGGGGTCCTCCTATGGCTACACCTTC. Residues: CASSLVGSSYGYTF.

The chain employs TRBV3-1 and TRBJ1-3; D is unclear. This CDR3 has 13 amino acids. The V end lost 3 bases, the J end lost 2 bases, and 5 bases lay between the germline ends. CDR1 and CDR2 from the germline V gene are LGHDT and YNNKEL (reference sequence). CDR3 DNA: TGTGCCAGCAGCCACGGGACTGGAAACACCATATATTTT. Its translation: CASSHGTGNTIYF.

The CDR3 protein is CASSVEGVSRKLFF. The CDR3 DNA follows: TGTGCCAGCAGCGTAGAAGGCGTATCTCGGAAACTGTTTTTT. This chain links TRBV9 with TRBJ1-4; no reliable D call. V gave up 0 bases and J gave up 11 bases, with 14 bases separating them. The CDR3 is 14 residues long. CDR1 and CDR2 (germline): SGDLS, YYNGEE.

The rearrangement joins TRBV6-5 to TRBJ2-5; 10 bases line up with TRBD2. The germline V gene encodes CDR1 MNHEY and CDR2 SVGAGI. The CDR3 has 17 amino acids. V shed 2 bases, J shed 3 bases, and the junction held 9 bases outside the gene matches. DNA for the CDR3: TGTGCCAGCAGTTACCCCGCAACAGCGGGAGGGAAAGAGACCCAGTACTTC. Translation: CASSYPATAGGKETQYF.

The DNA of the CDR3 is TGTGCCATCAGCCCGACTAGCGGGGGGGCTGGAGATACGCAGTATTTT. It specifies CAISPTSGGAGDTQYF. This chain links TRBV10-3 with TRBJ2-3, with TRBD2 identical over 14 bases. The ends lost 6 bases at V and 5 bases at J; junction bases unmatched: 7. Germline CDR1 ENHRY, CDR2 SYGVKD. The CDR3 contains 16 residues.